One TCR beta chain is described in this entry. Study processing details: Using reference gene primer amplification, nucleated cell counts were estimated. The table came from immunoSEQ multiplex PCR; TCRdb's copy has only in-frame clones and leaves some out. V, J and clone size are those of that table, while D and trimming were read from the DNA. The top ten hold 10% to 15% of the sample, which has 81,000 or so clones, roughly 80% seen once. These data belong to a study of blood T cell repertoires in COVID-19. CDR3 length equals 16 residues. The V gene's germline CDR1 is SGHNT and CDR2 YYREEE (reference sequence). The J segment lost 1 base and the V segment lost 4 bases, leaving 5 bases of the junction unmatched.

The TCR originated in a woman in her 70s with active or convalescent COVID-19. Sequenced: peripheral blood. V usage is TRBV5-4 and J usage is TRBJ1-6; 7 bases are shared with TRBD1. CDR3 residues: CASSTDRESYNSPLHF. CDR3 in DNA: TGTGCCAGCAGCACCGACAGGGAATCCTATAATTCACCCCTCCACTTT.